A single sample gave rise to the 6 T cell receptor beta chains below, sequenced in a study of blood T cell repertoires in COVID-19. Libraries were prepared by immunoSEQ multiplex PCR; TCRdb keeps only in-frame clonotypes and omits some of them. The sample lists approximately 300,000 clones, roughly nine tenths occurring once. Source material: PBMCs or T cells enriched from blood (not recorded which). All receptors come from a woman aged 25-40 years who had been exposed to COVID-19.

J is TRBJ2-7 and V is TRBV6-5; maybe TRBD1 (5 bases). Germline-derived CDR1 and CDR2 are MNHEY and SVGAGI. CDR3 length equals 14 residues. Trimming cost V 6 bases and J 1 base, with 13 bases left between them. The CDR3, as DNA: TGTGCCAGCAGAGGGGTTAAGAGTTCCTACGAGCAGTACTTC. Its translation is CASRGVKSSYEQYF.

CDR3 coding DNA: TGTGCCAGCTCACCAGGCAGGGAAGGGGAGCTGTTTTTT. This translates into CASSPGREGELFF. The rearrangement joins TRBV18 to TRBJ2-2, with D possibly matching TRBD1 (5 bases). The V end was cut by 2 bases, the J end by 8 bases, with 9 bases between. Germline V CDR1 and CDR2: KGHSH, LQKENI. This CDR3 has 13 residues.

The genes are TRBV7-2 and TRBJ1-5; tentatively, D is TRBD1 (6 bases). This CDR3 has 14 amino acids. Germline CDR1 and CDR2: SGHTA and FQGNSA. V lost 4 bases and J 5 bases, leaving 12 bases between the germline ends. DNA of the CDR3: TGTGCCAGCAGCTCTACCGACAGGTATCAGCCCCAGCATTTT. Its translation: CASSSTDRYQPQHF.

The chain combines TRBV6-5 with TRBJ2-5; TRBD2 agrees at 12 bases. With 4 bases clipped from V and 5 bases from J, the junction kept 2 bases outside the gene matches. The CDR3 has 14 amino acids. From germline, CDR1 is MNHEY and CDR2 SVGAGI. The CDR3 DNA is TGTGCCAGCAGTTTCCTAGCGGGGGGGGAGACCCAGTACTTC. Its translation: CASSFLAGGETQYF.

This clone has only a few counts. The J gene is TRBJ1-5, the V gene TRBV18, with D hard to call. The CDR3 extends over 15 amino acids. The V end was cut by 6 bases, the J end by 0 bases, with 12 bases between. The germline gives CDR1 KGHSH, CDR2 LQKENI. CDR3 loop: CASSEATHSNQPQHF. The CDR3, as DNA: TGTGCCAGCTCGGAGGCCACCCATAGCAATCAGCCCCAGCATTTT.

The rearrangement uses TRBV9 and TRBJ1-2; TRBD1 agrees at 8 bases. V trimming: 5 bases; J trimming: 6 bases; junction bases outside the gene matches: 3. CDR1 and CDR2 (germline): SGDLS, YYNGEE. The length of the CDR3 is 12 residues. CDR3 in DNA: TGTGCCAGCAGGGACAGGGTTGATGGCTACACCTTC. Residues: CASRDRVDGYTF.